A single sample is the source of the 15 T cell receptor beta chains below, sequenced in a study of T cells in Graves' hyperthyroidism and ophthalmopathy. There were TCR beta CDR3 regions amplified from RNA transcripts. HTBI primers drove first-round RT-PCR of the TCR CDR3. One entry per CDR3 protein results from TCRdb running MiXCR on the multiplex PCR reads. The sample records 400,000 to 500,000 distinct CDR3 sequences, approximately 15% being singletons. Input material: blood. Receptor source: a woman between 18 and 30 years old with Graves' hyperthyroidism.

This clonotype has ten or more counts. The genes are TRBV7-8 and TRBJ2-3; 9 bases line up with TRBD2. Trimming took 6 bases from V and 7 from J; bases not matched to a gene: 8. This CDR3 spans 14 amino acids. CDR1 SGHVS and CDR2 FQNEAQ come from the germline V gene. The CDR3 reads CASRVAGEGNTQYF. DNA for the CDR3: TGTGCCAGCAGGGTAGCGGGAGAGGGAAATACGCAGTATTTT.

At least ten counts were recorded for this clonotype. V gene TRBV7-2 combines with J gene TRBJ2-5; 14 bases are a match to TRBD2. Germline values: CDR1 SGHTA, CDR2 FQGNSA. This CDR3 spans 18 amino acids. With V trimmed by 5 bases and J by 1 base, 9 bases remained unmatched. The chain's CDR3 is CASSPGLAGGIIQETQYF. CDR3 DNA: TGTGCCAGCAGCCCTGGACTAGCGGGAGGCATTATCCAAGAGACCCAGTACTTC.

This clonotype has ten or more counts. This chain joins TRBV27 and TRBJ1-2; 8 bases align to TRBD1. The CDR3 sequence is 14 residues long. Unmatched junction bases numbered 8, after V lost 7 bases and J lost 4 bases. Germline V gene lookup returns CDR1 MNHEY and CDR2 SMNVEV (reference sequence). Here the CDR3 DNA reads TGTGCCAGCAAAAGGACAGGGCGCGGCTATGGCTACACCTTC. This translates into CASKRTGRGYGYTF.

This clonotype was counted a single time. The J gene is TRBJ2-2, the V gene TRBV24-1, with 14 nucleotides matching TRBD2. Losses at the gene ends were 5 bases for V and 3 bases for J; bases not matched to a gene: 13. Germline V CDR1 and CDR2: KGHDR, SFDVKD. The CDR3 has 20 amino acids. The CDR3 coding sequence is TGTGCCACCAGTGTTGCACCGAGACTAGCGGGAGGGGACGACACCGGGGAGCTGTTTTTT. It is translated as CATSVAPRLAGGDDTGELFF.

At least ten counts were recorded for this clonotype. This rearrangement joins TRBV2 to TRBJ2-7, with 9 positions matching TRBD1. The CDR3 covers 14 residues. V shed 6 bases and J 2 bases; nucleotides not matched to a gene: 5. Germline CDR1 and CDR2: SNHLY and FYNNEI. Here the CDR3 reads CASSPGQGTYEQYF. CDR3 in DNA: TGTGCCAGCAGCCCGGGACAGGGTACCTACGAGCAGTACTTC.

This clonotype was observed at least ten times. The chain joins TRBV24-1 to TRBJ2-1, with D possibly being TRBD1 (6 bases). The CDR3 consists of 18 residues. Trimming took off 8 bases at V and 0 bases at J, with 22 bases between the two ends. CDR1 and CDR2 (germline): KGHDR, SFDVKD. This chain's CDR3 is CATILQGYDKGSYNEQFF. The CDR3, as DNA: TGTGCCACCATCCTCCAGGGGTACGACAAGGGCTCCTACAATGAGCAGTTCTTC.

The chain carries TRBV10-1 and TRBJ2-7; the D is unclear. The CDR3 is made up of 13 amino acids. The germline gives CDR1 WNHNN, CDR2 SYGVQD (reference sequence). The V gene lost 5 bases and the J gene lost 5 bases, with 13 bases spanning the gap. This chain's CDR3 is CASSPNRGNEQYF. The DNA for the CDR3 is TGCGCCAGCAGTCCGAATCGTGGGAACGAGCAGTACTTC.

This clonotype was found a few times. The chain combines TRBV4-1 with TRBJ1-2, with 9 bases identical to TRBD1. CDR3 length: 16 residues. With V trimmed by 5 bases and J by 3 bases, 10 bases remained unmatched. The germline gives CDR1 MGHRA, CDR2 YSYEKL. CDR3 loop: CASSDAGTGIDYGYTF. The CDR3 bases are TGCGCCAGCAGCGACGCCGGGACAGGGATTGACTATGGCTACACCTTC.

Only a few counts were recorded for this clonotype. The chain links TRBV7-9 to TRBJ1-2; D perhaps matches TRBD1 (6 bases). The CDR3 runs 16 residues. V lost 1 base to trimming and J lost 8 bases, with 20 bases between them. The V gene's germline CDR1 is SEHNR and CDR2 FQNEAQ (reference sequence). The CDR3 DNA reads TGTGCCAGCAGCTTAGAGGGGGGGTACACCACAAACGGCTACACCTTC. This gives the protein CASSLEGGYTTNGYTF. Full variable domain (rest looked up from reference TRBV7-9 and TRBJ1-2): DTGVSQNPRHKITKRGQNVTFRCDPISEHNRLYWYRQTLGQGPEFLTYFQNEAQLEKSRLLSDRFSAERPKGSFSTLEIQRTEQGDSAMYLCASSLEGGYTTNGYTFGSGTRLTVV.

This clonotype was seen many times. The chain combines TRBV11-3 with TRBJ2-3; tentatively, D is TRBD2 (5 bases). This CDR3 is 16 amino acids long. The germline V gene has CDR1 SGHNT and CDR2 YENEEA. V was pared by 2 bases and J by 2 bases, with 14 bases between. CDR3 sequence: CASSLPTPRDTDTQYF. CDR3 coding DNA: TGTGCCAGCAGCTTACCCACCCCCCGGGACACAGATACGCAGTATTTT.

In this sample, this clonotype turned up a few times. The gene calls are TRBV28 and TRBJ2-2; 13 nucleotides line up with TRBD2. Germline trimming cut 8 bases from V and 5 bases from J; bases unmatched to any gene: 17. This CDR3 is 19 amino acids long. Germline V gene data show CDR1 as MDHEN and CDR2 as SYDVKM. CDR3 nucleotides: TGTGCCAGCCCCCCTACCGGGACTAGCGGGGAAGAGGGGACCGGGGAGCTGTTTTTT. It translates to CASPPTGTSGEEGTGELFF.

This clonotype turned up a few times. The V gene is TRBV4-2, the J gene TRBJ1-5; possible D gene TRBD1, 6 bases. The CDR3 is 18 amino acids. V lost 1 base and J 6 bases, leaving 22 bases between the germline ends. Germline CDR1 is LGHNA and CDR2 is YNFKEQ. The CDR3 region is CASSQGPGAGVGRQPQHF. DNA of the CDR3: TGTGCCAGCAGCCAAGGTCCTGGGGCAGGGGTAGGTCGTCAGCCCCAGCATTTT.

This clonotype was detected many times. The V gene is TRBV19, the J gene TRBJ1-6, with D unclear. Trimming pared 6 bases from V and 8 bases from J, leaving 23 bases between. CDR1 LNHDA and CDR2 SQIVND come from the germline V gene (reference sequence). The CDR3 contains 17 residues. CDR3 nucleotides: TGTGCCAGTAGGTGGGCCCACCAACATACTTGGGATTCACCCCTCCACTTT. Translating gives CASRWAHQHTWDSPLHF. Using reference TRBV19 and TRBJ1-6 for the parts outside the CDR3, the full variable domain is DGGITQSPKYLFRKEGQNVTLSCEQNLNHDAMYWYRQDPGQGLRLIYYSQIVNDFQKGDIAEGYSVSREKKESFPLTVTSAQKNPTAFYLCASRWAHQHTWDSPLHFGNGTRLTVT.

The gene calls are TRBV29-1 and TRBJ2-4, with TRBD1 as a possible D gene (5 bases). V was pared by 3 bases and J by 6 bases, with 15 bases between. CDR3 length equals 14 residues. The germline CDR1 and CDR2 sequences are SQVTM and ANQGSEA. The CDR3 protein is CSVERETVTNIQYF. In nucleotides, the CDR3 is TGCAGCGTTGAGCGCGAGACAGTTACAAACATTCAGTACTTC.

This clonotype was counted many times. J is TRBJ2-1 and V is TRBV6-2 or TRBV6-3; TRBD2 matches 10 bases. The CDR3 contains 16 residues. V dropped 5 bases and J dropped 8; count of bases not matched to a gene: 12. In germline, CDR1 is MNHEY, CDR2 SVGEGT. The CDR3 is CASSPAWLAGADEQFF. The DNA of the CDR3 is TGTGCCAGCAGTCCGGCGTGGCTAGCGGGAGCTGATGAGCAGTTCTTC.